This note documents a single TCR beta chain sequence. The data are from a study of blood T cell repertoires in COVID-19. About the study: PBMCs, B-cell-depleted T cells, or T cells provided the cDNA or gDNA that made up the material.

Germline V gene sequence: CDR1 LNHDA, CDR2 SQIVND (reference sequence). The CDR3 loop spans 16 amino acids. The ends were cut back, 3 bases at V and 0 bases at J, with 15 bases in the middle. As processed by the authors: Estimates of nucleated cell counts were drawn from the amplification of reference gene primers. Measured with immunoSEQ multiplex PCR; TCRdb has only the in-frame clones, and not every one. Clone size and the V and J calls come from that table; the DNA yielded D and trimming. The profile shows more than 100,000 clones, about 91% of them singletons. The receptor was derived from a human donor in a cohort sampled during active COVID-19. This sequence joins TRBV19 and TRBJ2-7, with D possibly being TRBD2 (5 bases). Sample: peripheral blood. The CDR3 loop reads CASSMSLDSLSYEQYF. As DNA, the CDR3 is TGTGCCAGTAGTATGAGCTTGGACTCCCTCTCCTACGAGCAGTACTTC.